The clone carrying this T cell receptor beta chain was detected only a few times. Antigen: not known. V dropped 2 bases and J dropped 3 bases, with 11 bases sitting between them. The CDR3 has 14 amino acids. The germline CDR1 and CDR2 sequences are MDHEN and SYDVKM. TCRdb reprocessed the 5' RACE reads with MiXCR, giving one entry per CDR3 protein. Found here are approximately 300,000 distinct CDR3 sequences, 7% to 9% of them singletons; the top ten hold more than 12%. This sample stems from a study of CD8 T cells in ankylosing spondylitis. Study results and caveats: The study identified a TCR beta motif of seven or eight highly homologous variants that appeared characteristic of ankylosing spondylitis blood.

This sequence joins TRBV28 and TRBJ2-7; D is possibly TRBD1 (5 bases). What was sequenced was blood, either unsorted or a sorted T cell fraction (not recorded which). This sequence originates from a male donor with ankylosing spondylitis. The CDR3 coding sequence is TGTGCCAGCAGTTTAAGGCAGGACAACTACGAGCAGTACTTC. Translating gives CASSLRQDNYEQYF.